Given below is one TCR beta chain in context. Its antigen is unknown. The entry originates in a study of T cell repertoires in cytomegalovirus infection. At the level of the study: A matching HLA type, together with CMV infection, was signaled by public TCR beta signatures. Study results and limitations: Totalled public TCR beta family frequency picked out people who carried CMV plus the relevant HLA. In two of eight donors, the top clonotype was HLA-C-restricted CMV-specific.

TCRdb re-called the reads through MiXCR, storing one row per CDR3 protein. Found here are about 490,000 distinct CDR3 sequences, roughly 29% of them singletons; the top ten hold less than 15%. CDR1 and CDR2 (germline): LNHDA, SQIVND (reference sequence). Trimming pared 9 bases from V and 7 bases from J, leaving 16 bases between. This CDR3 contains 12 residues. Material for sequencing was PBMCs. The source is a human donor in good health (CMV status not recorded). Some clones in this sample may be carry-over from other donors' samples. The chain joins TRBV19 to TRBJ2-7; perhaps TRBD2 as D (6 bases). The CDR3 DNA reads TGTGCCAGCTCCGGGACTGGTGGGGAGCAGTACGTC. Translated: CASSGTGGEQYV.